The present T cell receptor beta chain was sequenced within a study of blood T cell repertoires in COVID-19 (TCRdb year 2020). About the investigation overall: Samples from collaborators originated in the United States, Italy and Spain and spanned both the acute and convalescent phases of COVID-19. The material from the prospective study consisted of cDNA or gDNA derived from T cells, B-cell-depleted T cells, or PBMCs. Deeply sampled blood TCRbeta repertoires from subjects exposed to, actively infected with, or recovered from COVID-19 were included in the dataset. A freely available public database, intended as a resource for researchers studying the immune response to SARS-CoV-2, is where the repertoires were released. The samples were drawn from two sources: the first 160 participants of the ongoing ImmuneRACE study, and 1,000 to 1,500 subjects contributed by 6 global collaborators. The sample metadata nearly always contained a de-identified subject ID, COVID-19 status, age in years and sex. Where available, HLA class I and class II types were taken from metadata supplied by the sample provider and were not determined by assay-based typing.

The immunoSEQ Assay, a bias-controlled multiplex PCR, was used to amplify TCRbeta CDR3 regions from genomic DNA. In the original analysis: Nucleated cell counts per sample were estimated from amplification of reference gene primers within the assay. To quantify the absolute abundance of each unique TCRbeta CDR3 rearrangement, sequence reads were collapsed and filtered. Productive Simpson clonality was computed per sample as the square root of Simpson's diversity index over productive rearrangements. The immuneACCESS repertoire file appears here via TCRdb, limited to in-frame rearrangements. These files lack a portion of the clones; in checked studies, under half of the deficit traces to unresolved V genes, and the cause of the others is not known. D and trimming come from the DNA, and the V and J calls and clone size come from that table. The sample yields about 190,000 clones; around 80% were counted once. The ten top clones hold about an eighth of the sample.

One collaborating source in Seattle enrolled patients during active infection and followed them longitudinally through the course of disease. Collaborating institutions collected whole blood in K2EDTA tubes following their own protocols. For TCRbeta analysis, collaborators shipped samples as frozen whole blood, isolated PBMCs, or DNA extracted from either of those sample types. The germline V gene encodes CDR1 SGHVS and CDR2 FQNEAQ. The V end loses 4 bases and the J end loses 5 bases, and a stretch of 8 bases separates them. There are 13 amino acids in the CDR3, from cysteine to phenylalanine inclusive. The kept DNA is CDR3 alone, 39 bases in frame from the first base. The paper's findings and limits, for the study overall: The amount of clinical and demographic metadata varied by source and participant and was provided uncurated.

The sample holds a few counts of this clone. There is no known antigen for this receptor. No clone much larger than this one lies a single base away; base qualities are absent. The V gene is TRBV7-8 and the J gene is TRBJ2-2; matching of 6 bases hints at TRBD2 as the D gene. The sequence was collected from a woman older than 75 with COVID-19, enrolled during active disease. Material: peripheral blood. The CDR3 in this case is CASSWLATGELFF. The nucleotide sequence reads TGTGCCAGCAGCTGGCTAGCGACCGGGGAGCTGTTTTTT.